The 22 T cell receptor beta chains given below trace back to one sample, sequenced in a study of blood T cell repertoires in COVID-19. Sequencing used immunoSEQ multiplex PCR; TCRdb keeps in-frame clones, though not all of them. This table holds 650,000 to 800,000 clones, just under 90% found once. The sample comprised peripheral blood. The receptors stem from a woman aged 18-30 years with acute or convalescent COVID-19.

This chain links TRBV5-6 with TRBJ2-3; possible D gene TRBD2, 6 bases. CDR1 and CDR2 (germline): SGHDT, YYEEEE. With 2 bases removed from V and 4 bases from J, the gap between germline ends came to 14 bases. The CDR3 is 15 amino acids. The CDR3 loop is CASSFTGDSADTQYF. For the CDR3, the DNA is TGTGCCAGCAGCTTCACGGGAGATAGCGCAGATACGCAGTATTTT.

J is TRBJ2-5 and V is TRBV7-9; TRBD2 might be the D (5 bases). CDR1 and CDR2 (germline): SEHNR, FQNEAQ (reference sequence). V was shortened by 3 bases and J by 2 bases, with 10 bases between the two germline ends. The CDR3 spans 14 residues. CDR3 DNA: TGTGCCAGCAGCTTCGCCGGGGTGCAAGAGACCCAGTACTTC. Protein product: CASSFAGVQETQYF.

This clone was detected a few times. This chain connects TRBV4-1 to TRBJ2-2, with 10 bases that match TRBD2. CDR3 length: 17 residues. Trimming took 0 bases from V and 8 from J; bases not matched to a gene: 9. Germline V CDR1 and CDR2: MGHRA, YSYEKL. The CDR3 DNA follows: TGCGCCAGCAGCCAAGAAAAAGCGGGGGGGCTTGCTGGGGAGCTGTTTTTT. Translated, it gives CASSQEKAGGLAGELFF.

This sequence joins TRBV6-6 and TRBJ1-2; 9 bases line up with TRBD1. This CDR3 has 14 amino acids. Trimming took 0 bases from V and 8 from J; bases not matched to a gene: 4. Germline V gene lookup returns CDR1 MNHNY and CDR2 SVGAGI (reference sequence). The CDR3 sequence is CASSYSRTGVGYTF. Written as DNA, the CDR3 is TGTGCCAGCAGTTACTCTAGGACAGGGGTCGGCTACACCTTC.

The genes are TRBV6-5 and TRBJ1-2; D is uncertain. The length of the CDR3 is 13 residues. Deletions cut 8 bases from V and 7 bases from J, with 17 bases between. Per the germline V gene, CDR1 is MNHEY and CDR2 is SVGAGI. The CDR3 spells CASGPLGLGGYTF. CDR3 sequence (DNA): TGTGCCAGCGGGCCCCTGGGCTTGGGTGGCTACACCTTC.

The chain joins TRBV7-2 to TRBJ2-7; 7 bases agree with TRBD2. The CDR3 is 14 amino acids. V lost 7 bases, J lost 3 bases, and 9 bases stayed unmatched. The germline CDR1 and CDR2 sequences are SGHTA and FQGNSA. The DNA for the CDR3 is TGTGCCAGCACTCCCCACGGGGGGAACTACGAGCAGTACTTC. Its translation is CASTPHGGNYEQYF.

J is TRBJ1-2 and V is TRBV18; TRBD1 aligns across 10 bases. The junction had 2 bases not matched to a gene; V was cut back by 0 bases and J by 7 bases. The CDR3 length is 14 residues. Germline V lookup: CDR1 KGHSH, CDR2 LQKENI. The DNA for the CDR3 is TGTGCCAGCTCACCACCCGGGACAGGGGTTGGCTACACCTTC. This encodes CASSPPGTGVGYTF.

This clone was counted only a few times. This rearrangement joins TRBV4-3 to TRBJ1-6, with D possibly TRBD1 on 5 matching bases. V was trimmed by 0 bases and J by 9 bases, leaving 12 bases between them. Germline CDR1 and CDR2: LGHNA and YSLEER. This CDR3 is built from 15 residues. The CDR3 sequence: CASSQEPGRGSPLHF. For the CDR3, the DNA is TGCGCCAGCAGCCAAGAGCCCGGGAGGGGTTCACCCCTCCACTTT.

V is TRBV9 and J is TRBJ2-7; 8 positions agree with TRBD1. Germline-derived CDR1 and CDR2 are SGDLS and YYNGEE. Trimming at V came to 5 bases and at J to 3 bases, leaving 7 bases not matched to a gene. CDR3 length equals 14 residues. The CDR3 bases are TGTGCCAGCAGTTTCGGGACAGGTTTCTACGAGCAGTACTTC. It encodes CASSFGTGFYEQYF. The full variable domain, rest sourced from reference TRBV9 and TRBJ2-7, is DSGVTQTPKHLITATGQRVTLRCSPRSGDLSVYWYQQSLDQGLQFLIQYYNGEERAKGNILERFSAQQFPDLHSELNLSSLELGDSALYFCASSFGTGFYEQYFGPGTRLTVT.

The chain links TRBV12-3 or TRBV12-4 to TRBJ1-1, with D possibly being TRBD1 (6 bases). This CDR3 comprises 13 residues. Trimming took 4 bases from V and 4 from J, leaving 10 bases between them. The CDR3 region has the DNA TGTGCCAGCAGTTCGGGGGGGCTCACTGAAGCTTTCTTT. Amino acids: CASSSGGLTEAFF.

This sequence joins TRBV3-1 (or the pseudogene TRBV3-2) and TRBJ1-6; weak D call: TRBD1 (5 bases). The CDR3 spans 15 residues. With 1 base removed from V and 7 bases from J, the gap between germline ends came to 11 bases. Germline V gene data show CDR1 as LGHDT and CDR2 as YNNKEL (reference sequence). CDR3 sequence: CASSQGPGRNSPLHF. The DNA for the CDR3 is TGTGCCAGCAGCCAAGGGCCAGGGAGGAATTCACCCCTCCACTTT.

The J gene is TRBJ2-1, the V gene TRBV6-2 or TRBV6-3; TRBD1 matches 9 bases. Per germline, CDR1 MNHEY and CDR2 SVGEGT. With 2 bases clipped from V and 7 bases from J, the junction kept 12 bases outside the gene matches. The CDR3 spans 17 residues. CDR3 amino acids: CASSYPKKDRGRNEQFF. Here the CDR3 DNA reads TGTGCCAGCAGTTACCCTAAAAAGGACAGGGGTCGGAATGAGCAGTTCTTC.

The chain couples TRBV7-6 to TRBJ1-5; TRBD1 matches at 8 bases. This CDR3 is built from 13 residues. Germline V lookup: CDR1 SGHVS, CDR2 FNYEAQ. J was trimmed by 4 bases and V by 8 bases; bases with no gene match: 4. CDR3 amino acids: CASGTGFNQPQHF. CDR3 bases: TGTGCCAGCGGGACAGGTTTTAATCAGCCCCAGCATTTT.

This chain joins TRBV24-1 and TRBJ2-7; 9 nucleotides match TRBD1. The CDR3 runs to 14 residues. Looked up from germline, CDR1 is KGHDR and CDR2 is SFDVKD. Unmatched junction bases numbered 6, after V lost 5 bases and J lost 5 bases. The DNA for the CDR3 is TGTGCCACCAGTGTCGGACAGGGGCACCACGAGCAGTACTTC. Translating gives CATSVGQGHHEQYF.

A single count supports this clone. The CDR3 nucleotides are TGTGCCAGCAGCTTAGTGGCGGGGAGCAGCACAGATACGCAGTATTTT. It codes for CASSLVAGSSTDTQYF. The rearrangement joins TRBV7-8 to TRBJ2-3, with D perhaps matching TRBD2 (6 bases). From germline, CDR1 is SGHVS and CDR2 FQNEAQ. The CDR3 contains 16 residues. V was trimmed by 1 base and J by 0 bases, leaving 11 bases between them.

The chain employs TRBV7-9 and TRBJ1-1; D is ambiguous. The CDR3 is 12 residues long. Trimming cost V 6 bases and J 5 bases, with 10 bases left between them. In germline, CDR1 is SEHNR, CDR2 FQNEAQ (reference sequence). The CDR3: CASSSIRTEAFF. The CDR3 DNA reads TGTGCCAGCAGTTCTATCCGGACTGAAGCTTTCTTT.

The rearrangement links TRBV9 to TRBJ2-1; no clear D gene. In germline, CDR1 is SGDLS, CDR2 YYNGEE. The CDR3 loop spans 14 amino acids. The V gene lost 4 bases and the J gene lost 1 base, with 9 bases spanning the gap. The CDR3 protein is CASSNKLSYNEQFF. The CDR3 bases are TGTGCCAGCAGCAACAAATTATCCTACAATGAGCAGTTCTTC.

The V and J genes are TRBV6-1 and TRBJ2-7; no reliable D call. V was trimmed by 0 bases and J by 2 bases, leaving 14 bases between them. The CDR3 length is 16 residues. Per the germline V gene, CDR1 is MNHNS and CDR2 is SASEGT. The CDR3 DNA reads TGTGCCAGCAGTGAAGCTGCAGGTGTAATGCCCTACGAGCAGTACTTC. It translates to CASSEAAGVMPYEQYF.

This CDR3 is CASSSTRHNEKLFF. The CDR3 DNA follows: TGTGCCAGCAGCTCCACACGTCATAATGAAAAACTGTTTTTT. The chain links TRBV5-5 to TRBJ1-4, with D hard to call. The CDR3 length is 14 residues. Germline V gene lookup returns CDR1 SGHKS and CDR2 YYEKEE (reference sequence). Trimming removed 3 bases at V and 4 bases at J, with 10 bases between.

The chain carries TRBV9 and TRBJ2-1, with D maybe TRBD2 (6 bases). The CDR3 runs 15 residues. V was pared by 0 bases and J by 2 bases, with 9 bases between. CDR1 is SGDLS, CDR2 YYNGEE, per germline. The CDR3 DNA reads as TGTGCCAGCAGCGTAGTGGCGGGGACCTACAATGAGCAGTTCTTC. It translates to CASSVVAGTYNEQFF. Supplemented by reference TRBV9 and TRBJ2-1, the full variable domain reads DSGVTQTPKHLITATGQRVTLRCSPRSGDLSVYWYQQSLDQGLQFLIQYYNGEERAKGNILERFSAQQFPDLHSELNLSSLELGDSALYFCASSVVAGTYNEQFFGPGTRLTVL.

This clone was counted only a few times. The chain joins TRBV5-4 to TRBJ1-1; D possibly corresponds to TRBD1 (6 bases). The ends were cut back, 4 bases at V and 7 bases at J, with 17 bases in the middle. CDR3 size: 14 residues. Germline V gene sequence: CDR1 SGHNT, CDR2 YYREEE (reference sequence). CDR3 sequence (DNA): TGTGCCAGCAGCCCAGCAGATCAGGGGAATGAAGCTTTCTTT. It codes for CASSPADQGNEAFF. Complete variable domain (other parts from reference TRBV5-4 and TRBJ1-1): ETGVTQSPTHLIKTRGQQVTLRCSSQSGHNTVSWYQQALGQGPQFIFQYYREEENGRGNFPPRFSGLQFPNYSSELNVNALELDDSALYLCASSPADQGNEAFFGQGTRLTVV.

V is TRBV9 and J is TRBJ1-3; possibly TRBD1 for D (5 bases). This CDR3 comprises 17 residues. CDR1 is SGDLS, CDR2 YYNGEE, per germline. The V gene lost 3 bases and the J gene lost 2 bases, with 18 bases spanning the gap. CDR3 DNA sequence: TGTGCCAGCAGCGAAAGTTTGGGGCAGCTCGCTGGAAACACCATATATTTT. Translating gives CASSESLGQLAGNTIYF.